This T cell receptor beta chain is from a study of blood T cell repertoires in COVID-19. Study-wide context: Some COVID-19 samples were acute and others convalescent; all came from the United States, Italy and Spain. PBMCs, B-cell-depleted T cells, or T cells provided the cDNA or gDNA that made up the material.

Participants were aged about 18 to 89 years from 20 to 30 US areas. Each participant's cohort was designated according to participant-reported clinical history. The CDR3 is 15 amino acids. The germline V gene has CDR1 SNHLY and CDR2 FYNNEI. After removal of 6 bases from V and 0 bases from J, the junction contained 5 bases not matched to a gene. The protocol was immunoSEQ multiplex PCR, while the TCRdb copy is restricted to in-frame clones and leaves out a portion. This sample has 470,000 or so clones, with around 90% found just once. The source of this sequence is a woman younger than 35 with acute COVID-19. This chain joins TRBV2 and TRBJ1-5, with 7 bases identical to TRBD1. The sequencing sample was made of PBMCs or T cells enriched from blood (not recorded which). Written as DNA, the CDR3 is TGTGCCAGCAGGGGACAGACTTATAGCAATCAGCCCCAGCATTTT. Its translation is CASRGQTYSNQPQHF.